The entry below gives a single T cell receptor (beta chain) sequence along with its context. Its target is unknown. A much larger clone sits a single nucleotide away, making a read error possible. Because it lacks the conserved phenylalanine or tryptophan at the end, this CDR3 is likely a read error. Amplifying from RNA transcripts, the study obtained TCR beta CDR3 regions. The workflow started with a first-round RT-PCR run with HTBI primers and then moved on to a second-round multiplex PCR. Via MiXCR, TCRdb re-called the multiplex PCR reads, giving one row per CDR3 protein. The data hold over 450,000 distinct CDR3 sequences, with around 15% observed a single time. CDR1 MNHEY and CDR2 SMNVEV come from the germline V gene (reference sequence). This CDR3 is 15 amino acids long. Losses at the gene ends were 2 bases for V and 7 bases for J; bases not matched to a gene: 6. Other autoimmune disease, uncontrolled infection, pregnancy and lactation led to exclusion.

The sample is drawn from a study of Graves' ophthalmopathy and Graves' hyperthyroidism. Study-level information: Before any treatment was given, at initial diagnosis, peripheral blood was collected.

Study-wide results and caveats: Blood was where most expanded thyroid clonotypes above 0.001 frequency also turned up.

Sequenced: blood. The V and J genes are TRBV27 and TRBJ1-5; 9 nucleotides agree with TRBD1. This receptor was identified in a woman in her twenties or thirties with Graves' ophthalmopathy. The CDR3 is CASSLTGGAGQPQHL. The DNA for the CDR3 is TGTGCCAGCAGTTTAACAGGGGGCGCGGGGCAGCCCCAGCATCTT.